This TCR beta chain came from a study of breast tumors, draining lymph nodes, adjacent tissues (dated by TCRdb to 2016 to 2017). As for the study more broadly: Breast cancer patients provided tumor, adjacent nontumor tissue and axillary lymph nodes, and the study compared the TCR beta repertoires across these three sources. In human breast cancer, the study set out to assess how tumor, surrounding tissue and draining lymph node repertoires relate to one another and whether T cells might be exchanged between them.

The axillary draining lymph nodes of breast cancer patients were the source of the lymph node samples. The paper as a whole reports these results and caveats: The conclusion that tumor T cells originate in lymph nodes was framed as consistent with a hypothesis rather than directly demonstrated. In luminal-like breast cancer, tumor and nontumor tissue repertoires resembled each other significantly more than in basal-like breast cancer. The data were judged consistent with most tumor T cells deriving from the lymph node and then expanding within tumor tissue. Tumors showed preferential V and J gene usage, and their T-cell repertoire diversity fell below that of lymph nodes yet above that of nontumor tissue.

CDR1 SGHTA and CDR2 FQGNSA were looked up in the germline V gene. Germline trimming amounts to 4 bases on V and 0 bases on J, with 5 as the count of junction bases outside the gene matches. The CDR3 runs 16 residues from the cysteine to the phenylalanine. Only CDR3 DNA remains: 48 bases, in frame from the first base. The instrument was an Illumina HiSeq 2000. TCR beta chain libraries were generated through multiplex PCR amplification. High-throughput sequencing was used to analyze the amplified TCR beta chain products. TCRdb applied fastp at Q25 and MiXCR to the public reads, then kept only in-frame beta chains. Identical CDR3 protein sequences are pooled into one entry, listed with their most common genes and DNA. In all, the sample holds 250,000 or so distinct CDR3 sequences, and roughly 31% of those were seen once. Roughly 1.1% of the sample is taken by the ten largest. This clonotype was seen ten or more times. No antigen is known for it. No quality values exist for individual bases; no much larger clone is one base distant.

The chain uses TRBV7-2 and TRBJ2-3, with 9 bases aligning to TRBD2. Input material: axillary lymph node tissue. This receptor was taken from a female donor with breast cancer. Some clones in this sample may be carry-over from other donors' samples. The sequenced DNA is TGTGCCAGCAGCTGGGGACTAGCAGCTAGCACAGATACGCAGTATTTT. This is translated as CASSWGLAASTDTQYF.